This record looks at one TCR beta chain sequence and its context. There is no known antigen for this receptor. Per-nucleotide qualities are absent, and no much larger clonotype sits a single base away. The immunoSEQ hsTCRB v3.0 assay was used at survey level resolution to sequence the TRB variable region. A depth of roughly 35,000-55,000 T-cell genomes per sample was targeted for TRB sequencing. TRB libraries were pooled and sequenced on an Illumina MiSeq using a v3 150-cycle kit. The paper's data handling went like this. Repertoire analysis was run in R within a reproducible Nextflow workflow that covered QC, data transformation and analysis. LymphoSeq2, an R package for AIRR-Seq data exploration, was used to implement custom analyses. Four samples yielding fewer than 5000 total TRB sequences were excluded, leaving around 190 analyzed HIV repertoires. Among the roughly 190 retained HIV repertoires, around 60 were collected before ART initiation and roughly 130 were collected after ART initiation. Repertoires were downsampled to 5000 TRB nucleotide sequences, and summary statistics were averaged over 100 downsampling iterations. TRB sequences were retained for analysis only if CDR3 regions of at least seven amino acids were present. Diversity was assessed using a clonality score derived from Shannon entropy and using the Gini coefficient. In the repertoire networks, any two of the top 5000 CDR3 amino acid sequences were connected whenever the two sequences differed by an edit distance of one. GLIPH2 predicted antigen specificity groups and MHC restriction for TRB CDR3 amino acid sequences. To flag known CMV, EBV, HIV or tissue antigen associations, CDR3 amino acid sequences were matched against VDJdb and McPAS-TCR. Pre-ART, post-ART and control groups were compared with Wilcoxon signed-rank tests and Holm-Bonferroni correction. TCRdb retrieved this table from immuneACCESS and kept in-frame rearrangements only. Not all clones are present; in checked studies, unresolved V genes account for under half, and no reason is known for the remainder. V and J calls and clone size are as listed in that table; D and trimming were resolved from the DNA. For this sample the table gives fewer than 25,000 clones, of which 87% were detected only once. The ten largest clones capture roughly 9.4% of the sample.

This sample is drawn from a study of long-term antiretroviral therapy in people with HIV (dated by TCRdb to 2022 to 2024). About the full investigation: The earliest samples were collected approximately a decade before the 2015 WHO recommendation for immediate ART, a period when ART was typically delayed until CD4 counts fell. No cross-contamination during QIAcube processing turned up in test extractions that ran a monoclonal T-cell line alongside 30 or so polyclonal samples. Of the roughly 30 participants with HIV, approximately twelve were female. A total of roughly 200 cryopreserved PBMC samples came from around 30 adults with confirmed HIV infection and were collected serially over a mean of roughly six years (range 1-12). Whether ART initiation and durable HIV suppression were associated with changes in peripheral blood TRB repertoire composition and diversity was tested in a retrospective serial study.

Broad study findings and their caveats: No data were available on ART adherence, viral resistance or therapy changes, limiting inferences about post-ART repertoire changes. Expanded TRB clones identified before ART initiation dominated the repertoire across all time points, though the dominance fluctuated and decreased in many PLHIV after ART. HIV repertoires had narrower CDR3 length ranges than controls, and the network structure suggested an antigen-experienced repertoire that shifted only slightly toward naive after ART. Limited PBMC availability meant only the TCR beta chain was sequenced, without alpha chain pairing. ART initiation was associated with a significant increase in TRB diversity, but diversity stayed significantly below transplant donor controls even after long-term ART. Because pre-ART samples had limited cell numbers, profiling was done on unsorted PBMC rather than on sorted CD4+ and CD8+ T cells. The samples were dated from about 2003 to 2018, and the ART regimens that were used may be less effective than current ART regimens.

Trimming costs V 2 bases and J 6 bases, and their ends lie 10 bases apart. The CDR3 runs 13 residues from the cysteine to the phenylalanine. Just the 39-base CDR3 DNA is kept, in frame starting at base 1. The germline V gene gives CDR1 as SGHDN and CDR2 as FVKESK. Participants were included only if at least one PBMC sample before ART initiation and at least two post-ART samples were available. All participants with HIV were treated in the United States of America. Before DNA extraction, cryopreserved samples containing roughly 0.9-11 million PBMC were thawed and washed. At the time of the earliest PBMC sample, participants with HIV were aged between about 20 and 54 years. PBMC samples were contributed by each participant from 1-4 timepoints before ART initiation and 2-8 timepoints after ART initiation, with a median of 7 samples. For every participant, serial HIV viral load, CD4+ T-cell count, ART history and demographic data were obtained. A Qiagen kit on a QIAcube was used to extract genomic DNA from unsorted PBMC, with samples processed in batches of 12.

This chain is built from TRBV14 and TRBJ1-1; the D gene assignment is ambiguous. The material was unsorted PBMCs, obtained 1.8 years before starting antiretroviral therapy. The TCR was taken from a man aged 50 to 59 with HIV. The DNA sequence is TGTGCCAGCAGCCAATTTGAGGACGCTGAAGCTTTCTTT. Its translation is CASSQFEDAEAFF.